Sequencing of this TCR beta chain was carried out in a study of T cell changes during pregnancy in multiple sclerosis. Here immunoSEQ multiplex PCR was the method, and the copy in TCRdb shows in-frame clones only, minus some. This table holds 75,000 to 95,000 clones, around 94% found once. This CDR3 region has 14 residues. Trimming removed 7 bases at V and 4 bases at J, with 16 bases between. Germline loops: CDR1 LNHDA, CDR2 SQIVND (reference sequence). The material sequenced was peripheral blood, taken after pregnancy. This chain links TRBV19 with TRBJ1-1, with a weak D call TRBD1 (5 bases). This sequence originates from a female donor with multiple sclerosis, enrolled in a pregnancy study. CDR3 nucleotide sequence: TGTGCCAGTACCCCGGGGGGAGTAGGCACTGAAGCTTTCTTT. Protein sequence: CASTPGGVGTEAFF.